This entry concerns a single T cell receptor (beta chain). Sequenced by immunoSEQ multiplex PCR; TCRdb stores in-frame clones only, minus some. The sample lists some 12,000 clones; more than 85% were seen once. The ends were cut back, 3 bases at V and 8 bases at J, with 20 bases in the middle. CDR1 SGDLS and CDR2 YYNGEE come from the germline V gene. This CDR3 is built from 16 residues. The sample comes from a study of chemoradiotherapy in HPV16-positive cancers. In the study overall: Candidate HPV-specific clones and shared TCR motifs came from two HPV16-positive patients.

This receptor was taken from a human donor with HPV-associated anogenital cancer. This specimen consisted of blood, obtained from a patient who underwent chemoradiotherapy. The V and J genes are TRBV9 and TRBJ1-4, with D uncertain. The CDR3 protein is CASSATTAGYREKLFF. CDR3 nucleotide sequence: TGTGCCAGCAGCGCAACAACCGCAGGTTACCGAGAAAAACTGTTTTTT.